The present T cell receptor beta chain was sequenced within a study of T cells in Graves' hyperthyroidism and ophthalmopathy. Points from the study as a whole: In the blood, most expanded thyroid clonotypes above 0.001 appeared as well. Median prediction lead before ophthalmopathy onset was about 6.7 months with the model.

The CDR3 consists of 14 residues. V lost 2 bases and J 4 bases, leaving 9 bases between the germline ends. CDR1 and CDR2 from the germline V gene are SGHRS and YFSETQ. With a duration under 2 months, the hyperthyroidism was newly diagnosed in patients aged 18 to 65. TCR beta CDR3 sequences were amplified from RNA transcripts. HTBI primers were employed in a first-round RT-PCR of the TCR CDR3. TCRdb ran MiXCR on the multiplex PCR reads and lists one entry per CDR3 protein. The sample holds hundreds of thousands of distinct CDR3 sequences, 25% seen once. This clonotype was counted many times. Its antigen is currently unknown.

Sequenced: blood. This rearrangement joins TRBV5-1 to TRBJ2-2; maybe TRBD2 (5 bases). This receptor was identified in a man aged 40-50 years with Graves' hyperthyroidism that later progressed to Graves' ophthalmopathy. CDR3 protein: CASSFPEGTGELFF. For the CDR3, the DNA is TGCGCCAGCAGCTTCCCAGAGGGCACCGGGGAGCTGTTTTTT. The entire variable domain, with the rest obtained from reference TRBV5-1 and TRBJ2-2, is as follows: KAGVTQTPRYLIKTRGQQVTLSCSPISGHRSVSWYQQTPGQGLQFLFEYFSETQRNKGNFPGRFSGRQFSNSRSEMNVSTLELGDSALYLCASSFPEGTGELFFGEGSRLTVL.